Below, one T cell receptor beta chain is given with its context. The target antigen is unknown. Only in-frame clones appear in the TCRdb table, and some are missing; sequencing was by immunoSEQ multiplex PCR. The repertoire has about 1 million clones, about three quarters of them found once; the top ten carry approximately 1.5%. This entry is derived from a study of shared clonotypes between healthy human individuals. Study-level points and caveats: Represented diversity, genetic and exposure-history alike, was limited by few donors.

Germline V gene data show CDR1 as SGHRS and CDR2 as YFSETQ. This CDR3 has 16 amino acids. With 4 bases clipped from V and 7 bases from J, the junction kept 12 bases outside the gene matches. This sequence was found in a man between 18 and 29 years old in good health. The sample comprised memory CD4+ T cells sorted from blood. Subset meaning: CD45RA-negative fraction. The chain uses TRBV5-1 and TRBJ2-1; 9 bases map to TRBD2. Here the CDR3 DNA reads TGCGCCAGCAGCGGGGGACTAGCTATTTTTCAGAATGAGCAGTTCTTC. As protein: CASSGGLAIFQNEQFF.